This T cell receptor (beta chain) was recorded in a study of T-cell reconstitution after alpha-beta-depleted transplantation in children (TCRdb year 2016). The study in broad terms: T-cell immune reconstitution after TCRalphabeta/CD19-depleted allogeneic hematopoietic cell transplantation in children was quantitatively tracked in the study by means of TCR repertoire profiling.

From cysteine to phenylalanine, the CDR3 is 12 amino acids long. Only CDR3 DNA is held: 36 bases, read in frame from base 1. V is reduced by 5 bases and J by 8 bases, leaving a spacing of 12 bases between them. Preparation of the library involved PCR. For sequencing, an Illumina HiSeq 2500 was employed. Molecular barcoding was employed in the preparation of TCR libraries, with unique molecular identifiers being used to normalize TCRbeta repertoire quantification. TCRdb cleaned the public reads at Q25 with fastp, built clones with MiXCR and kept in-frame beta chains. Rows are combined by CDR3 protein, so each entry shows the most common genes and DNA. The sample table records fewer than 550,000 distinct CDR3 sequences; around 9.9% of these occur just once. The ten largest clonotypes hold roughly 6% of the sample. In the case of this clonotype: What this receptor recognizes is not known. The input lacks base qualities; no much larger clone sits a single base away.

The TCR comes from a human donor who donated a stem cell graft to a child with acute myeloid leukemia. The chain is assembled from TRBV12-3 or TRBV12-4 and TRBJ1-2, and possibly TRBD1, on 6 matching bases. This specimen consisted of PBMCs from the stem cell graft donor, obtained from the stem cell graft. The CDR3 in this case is CASSPNRAGYTF. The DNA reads TGTGCCAGCAGTCCAAACAGGGCCGGCTACACCTTC.